This T cell receptor (beta chain) derives from a study of T cells in Graves' hyperthyroidism and ophthalmopathy. Overall study results and limits: Peripheral blood also featured most of the thyroid clonotypes expanded above 0.001.

Using RNA transcripts as the source, TCR beta CDR3 regions were amplified. First-round RT-PCR of the TCR CDR3 relied on the HTBI primer set. A single record per CDR3 protein comes from TCRdb applying MiXCR to the multiplex PCR reads. This sample has around 660,000 distinct CDR3 sequences, with just under 45% found just once. The V gene lost 5 bases and the J gene lost 6 bases, with 14 bases spanning the gap. Germline-derived CDR1 and CDR2 are SNHLY and FYNNEI. CDR3 length: 13 residues. To note about this clonotype: The antigen is undetermined.

The receptor's source is an adult man with Graves' disease, either hyperthyroidism or ophthalmopathy (not recorded which). This rearrangement joins TRBV2 to TRBJ2-7, with D possibly being TRBD2 (7 bases). The sequencing sample was made of peripheral blood or thyroid tissue (not recorded which). The CDR3 region has the DNA TGTGCCAGCAGTCCTTGGGGGGGCTCCGAGCAGTACTTC. Residues: CASSPWGGSEQYF. Combining the CDR3 with reference TRBV2 and TRBJ2-7 gives the whole variable domain EPEVTQTPSHQVTQMGQEVILRCVPISNHLYFYWYRQILGQKVEFLVSFYNNEISEKSEIFDDQFSVERPDGSNFTLKIRSTKLEDSAMYFCASSPWGGSEQYFGPGTRLTVT.